This TCR beta chain stems from a study of yellow fever vaccine responses in identical twins. MiXCR, applied by TCRdb to the RT-PCR reads, yields one record per CDR3 protein. The table includes under 25,000 distinct CDR3 sequences, about 65% detected once. The sequence was collected from a woman under 30 who received the yellow fever vaccine. The sequencing used T cells from blood (PBMCs), unsorted or a sorted subset (not recorded which), collected before or after yellow fever vaccination (not recorded which).

The CDR3, as DNA: TGTGCCAGCAGTTACTCGCAGACAGGCAGGCACACCTTC. Translating gives CASSYSQTGRHTF. The rearrangement uses TRBV6-2 or TRBV6-3 and TRBJ1-2; D might be TRBD1 (6 bases). The V gene's germline CDR1 is MNHEY and CDR2 SVGEGT. The V end lost 0 bases, the J end lost 12 bases, and 14 bases lay between the germline ends. This CDR3 region has 13 residues.